This T cell receptor beta chain was profiled in a study of T cells in Graves' hyperthyroidism and ophthalmopathy. Study-wide points: The model foresaw ophthalmopathy a median 6.5 months prior to onset. Ophthalmopathy was told apart from stable hyperthyroidism by a 13 V-J model.

Researchers amplified the TCR beta CDR3 regions from RNA transcripts. Carried out on the TCR CDR3, a first-round RT-PCR used the HTBI primer set. TCRdb processed the multiplex PCR reads anew with MiXCR; each CDR3 protein has one entry. The data contain approximately 400,000 distinct CDR3 sequences, about 20% of them singletons. This clonotype was counted ten times or more. Its antigen remains unknown. V trimming: 5 bases; J trimming: 8 bases; junction bases outside the gene matches: 5. CDR1 is SGHRS, CDR2 YFSETQ, per germline. The CDR3 runs 12 residues. Each diagnosis drew on symptoms, thyroxine, TRAb, thyroid ultrasound and orbital computed tomography findings.

V gene TRBV5-1 combines with J gene TRBJ1-2; 8 nucleotides agree with TRBD1. This clonotype was obtained from a young woman with Graves' hyperthyroidism. Material: blood. The CDR3 is CASRSDRGGYTF. CDR3 in DNA: TGCGCCAGCAGATCCGACAGGGGCGGCTACACCTTC.